This T cell receptor (beta chain) originates from a study of T-cell memory formation after mild COVID-19. Findings and caveats of the study: Nothing confirmed that second-wave clones peaking on day 37 were specific for SARS-CoV-2. Later expanders leaned CD4+, whereas clones that contracted between day 15 and 85 were balanced CD4/CD8. The CD4+ clones that contracted clustered mainly within CM and EM, and the CD8+ clones concentrated in EMRA.

Each CDR3 protein is one row after TCRdb ran MiXCR on the 5' RACE reads. Counted here are fewer than 250,000 distinct CDR3 sequences, roughly a tenth occurring once; the ten biggest clones make up 3%. Comments on this clonotype: Its antigen is still unknown.

CDR1 and CDR2 (germline): SGHTA, FQGTGA. This CDR3 is built from 13 residues. V lost 5 bases and J lost 7, with 12 bases in between. The sequence was obtained from a man between 18 and 35 years old who had mild COVID-19 (a few samples of this study predate the infection). Cell type and time point are not known. The rearrangement links TRBV7-3 to TRBJ2-1; D is unresolved. Input material: PBMCs or a T cell subset sorted from them (not recorded which). CDR3: CASSKHVLNEQFF. For the CDR3, the DNA is TGTGCCAGCAGCAAACACGTCTTAAATGAGCAGTTCTTC.